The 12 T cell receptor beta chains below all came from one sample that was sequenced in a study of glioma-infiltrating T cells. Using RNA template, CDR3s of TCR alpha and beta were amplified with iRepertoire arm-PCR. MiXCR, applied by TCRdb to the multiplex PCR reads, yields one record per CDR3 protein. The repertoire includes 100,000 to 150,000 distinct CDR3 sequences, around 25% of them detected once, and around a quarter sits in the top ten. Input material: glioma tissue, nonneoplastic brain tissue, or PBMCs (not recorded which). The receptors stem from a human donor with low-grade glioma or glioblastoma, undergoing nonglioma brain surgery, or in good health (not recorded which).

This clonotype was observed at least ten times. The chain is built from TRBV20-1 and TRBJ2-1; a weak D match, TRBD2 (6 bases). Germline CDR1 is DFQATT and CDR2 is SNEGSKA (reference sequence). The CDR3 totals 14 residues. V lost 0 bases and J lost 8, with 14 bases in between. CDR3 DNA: TGCAGTGCTAGAGATCCGGGGGTCGGGGATGAGCAGTTCTTC. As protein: CSARDPGVGDEQFF.

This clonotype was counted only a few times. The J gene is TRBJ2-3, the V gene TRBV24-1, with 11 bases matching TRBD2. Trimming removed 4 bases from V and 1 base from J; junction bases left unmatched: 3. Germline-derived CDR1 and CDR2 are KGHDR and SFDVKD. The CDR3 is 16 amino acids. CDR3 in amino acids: CATSDLTSGGTDTQYF. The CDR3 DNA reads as TGTGCCACCAGTGACTTGACTAGCGGGGGCACAGATACGCAGTATTTT.

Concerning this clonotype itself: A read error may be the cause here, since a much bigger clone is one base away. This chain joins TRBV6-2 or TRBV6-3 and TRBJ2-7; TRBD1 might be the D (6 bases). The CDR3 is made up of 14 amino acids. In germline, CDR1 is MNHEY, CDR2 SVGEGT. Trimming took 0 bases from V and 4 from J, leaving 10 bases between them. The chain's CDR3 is CASSYSHTGYEQYV. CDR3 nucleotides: TGTGCCAGCAGTTACTCGCATACAGGGTACGAGCAGTACGTC.

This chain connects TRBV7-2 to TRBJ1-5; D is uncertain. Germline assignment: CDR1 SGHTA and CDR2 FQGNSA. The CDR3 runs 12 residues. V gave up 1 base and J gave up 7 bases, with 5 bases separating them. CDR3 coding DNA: TGTGCCAGCAGCTTAGTACGCCAGCCCCAGCATTTT. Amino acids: CASSLVRQPQHF.

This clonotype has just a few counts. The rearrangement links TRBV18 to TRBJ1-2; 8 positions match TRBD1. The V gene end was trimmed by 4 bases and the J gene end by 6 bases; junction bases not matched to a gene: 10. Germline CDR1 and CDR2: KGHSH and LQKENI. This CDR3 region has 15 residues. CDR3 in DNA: TGTGCCAGCTCACTACAGAAGACAGGGGATGATGGCTACACCTTC. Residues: CASSLQKTGDDGYTF.

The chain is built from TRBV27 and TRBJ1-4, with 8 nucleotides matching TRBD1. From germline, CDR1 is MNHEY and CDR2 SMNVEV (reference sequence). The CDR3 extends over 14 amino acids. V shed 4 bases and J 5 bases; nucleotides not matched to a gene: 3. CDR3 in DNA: TGTGCCAGCAGTTGGAGGACAGGGAATGAAAAACTGTTTTTT. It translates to CASSWRTGNEKLFF.

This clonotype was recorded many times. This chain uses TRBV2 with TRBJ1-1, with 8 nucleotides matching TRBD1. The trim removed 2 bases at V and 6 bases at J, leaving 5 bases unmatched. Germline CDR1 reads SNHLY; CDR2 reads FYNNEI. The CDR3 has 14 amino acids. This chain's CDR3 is CASSERTGKAEAFF. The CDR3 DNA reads TGTGCCAGCAGTGAAAGGACAGGGAAAGCTGAAGCTTTCTTT.

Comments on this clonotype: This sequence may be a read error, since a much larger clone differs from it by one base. The DNA of the CDR3 is TGTGCCAGCAGTTACCCGGGGCTCGACACTGAAGCTTCCTTT. It specifies CASSYPGLDTEASF. The genes are TRBV6-2 or TRBV6-3 and TRBJ1-1; D is perhaps TRBD1 (5 bases). From germline, CDR1 is MNHEY and CDR2 SVGEGT. CDR3 length equals 14 residues.

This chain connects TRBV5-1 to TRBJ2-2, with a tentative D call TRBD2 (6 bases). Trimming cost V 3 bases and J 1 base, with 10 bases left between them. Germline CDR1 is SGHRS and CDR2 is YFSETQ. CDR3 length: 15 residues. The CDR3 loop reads CASSSEGMNTGELFF. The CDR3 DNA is TGCGCCAGCAGCTCGGAGGGGATGAACACCGGGGAGCTGTTTTTT.

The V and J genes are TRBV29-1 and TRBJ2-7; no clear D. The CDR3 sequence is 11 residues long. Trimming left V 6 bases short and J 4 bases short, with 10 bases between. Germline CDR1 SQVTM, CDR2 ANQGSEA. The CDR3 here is CSVTHGYEQYV. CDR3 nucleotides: TGCAGCGTCACCCACGGTTACGAGCAGTACGTC.

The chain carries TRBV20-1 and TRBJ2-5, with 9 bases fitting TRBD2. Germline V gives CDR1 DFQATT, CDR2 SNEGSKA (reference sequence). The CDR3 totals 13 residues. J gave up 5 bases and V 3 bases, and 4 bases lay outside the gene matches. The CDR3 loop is CSARTSGRETQYF. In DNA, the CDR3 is TGCAGTGCTAGGACTAGCGGAAGGGAGACCCAGTACTTC.

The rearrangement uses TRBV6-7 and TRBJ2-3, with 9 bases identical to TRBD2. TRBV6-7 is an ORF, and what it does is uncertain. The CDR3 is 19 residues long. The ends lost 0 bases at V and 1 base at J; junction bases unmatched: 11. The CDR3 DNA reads TGTGCCAGCAGTTACTCAACAGAAGGCAAGCGGGGGGGCACAGATACGCAGTATTTT. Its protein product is CASSYSTEGKRGGTDTQYF.